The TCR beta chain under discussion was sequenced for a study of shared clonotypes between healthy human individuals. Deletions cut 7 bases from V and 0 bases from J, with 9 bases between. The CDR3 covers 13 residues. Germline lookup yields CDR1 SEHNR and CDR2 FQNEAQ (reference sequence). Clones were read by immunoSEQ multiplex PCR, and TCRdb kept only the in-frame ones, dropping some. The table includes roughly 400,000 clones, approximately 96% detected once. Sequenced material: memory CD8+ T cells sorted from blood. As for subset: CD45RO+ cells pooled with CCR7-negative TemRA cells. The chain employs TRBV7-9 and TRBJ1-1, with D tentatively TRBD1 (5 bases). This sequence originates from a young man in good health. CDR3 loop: CASTGPMNTEAFF. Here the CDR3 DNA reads TGTGCCAGCACGGGACCGATGAACACTGAAGCTTTCTTT.